This T cell receptor beta chain was profiled in a study of OX40 agonist ivuxolimab in advanced cancers. Context from the whole study: Ivuxolimab was an agonistic, fully human IgG2 monoclonal antibody directed against OX40 (CD134), a costimulatory receptor. Intravenous ivuxolimab was administered to patients every 2 weeks at six dose levels: 0.01, 0.1, 0.3, 1.5, 3 and 10 mg/kg. Of the roughly 52 patients in dose escalation, around 20 had hepatocellular carcinoma, approximately 15 had melanoma, 9 had renal cell carcinoma and 9 had head and neck cancer. A male proportion of nearly 85% and a mean age of around 60 years, ranging from roughly 23 to 80, were recorded for the dose-escalation cohort. Patients were allowed to have had prior anti-PD-1, anti-PD-L1 or anti-CTLA-4 therapy, and approximately 40% of the dose-escalation patients had been treated with checkpoint inhibitors. Partial responses were achieved by three dose-escalation patients, of whom one had hepatocellular carcinoma and two had cutaneous melanoma. The point of sequencing TCRbeta in the periphery was to test whether ivuxolimab changed TCR sequence diversity and drove clonal T-cell expansion. The paper reports the monotherapy dose-escalation portion (N of about 56 patients) of the phase I ivuxolimab trial.

Patients with a history of autoimmune disease or receiving systemic immunosuppression were excluded from the trial. Peripheral blood for TCR sequencing was collected from all dose cohorts at baseline, on cycle 4 day 1, and on cycle 7 day 1. The samples were drawn from a first-in-human, open-label, multicenter phase I dose-escalation trial of ivuxolimab. The trial enrolled adults with locally advanced or metastatic head and neck squamous cell, hepatocellular, melanoma or renal cell carcinoma. CD4+ and CD8+ T cells were sorted separately from peripheral blood before TCR sequencing. To sequence the TCRbeta CDR3 region, genomic DNA was isolated from the sorted cells. The immunoSEQ Assay was used for sequencing of TCRbeta CDR3 regions. The table comes from immuneACCESS by way of TCRdb, which keeps in-frame sequences with V and J called. Part of the clones is missing from these tables; in studies checked, under half for an unresolved V gene and the rest for unknown reasons. The sample table holds about 58,000 clones, of which about 88% were seen once. The leading ten clones occupy about 1.2% of the sample.

General conclusions and limits of the study: Low levels of normalized T-cell clonal expansion were also shown by some nonresponding patients. Partial responders in the 0.1-3.0 mg/kg groups had among the lowest normalized peripheral clonal expansion, especially among CD8+ T cells. At doses from 0.1 to 3.0 mg/kg, clonal expansion was seen in both CD4+ and CD8+ blood T cells between baseline and week 6. On average, CD8+ T cells showed more expanded clones than CD4+ T cells after ivuxolimab. Which antigens the clonally expanded peripheral T cells were specific for was not determined.

A single count supports this clone. The antigen this receptor binds is unknown. Base qualities are missing; no much larger clone stands one base away. The sequences come from CD4+ or CD8+ T cells sorted from blood, collected in a trial of the OX40 agonist ivuxolimab. The TCR was taken from an adult with an advanced solid tumor such as melanoma, head and neck, liver or kidney cancer.

DNA sequence: TGCGCCAGCAGCTTGCAGGGGGCCTCCTACAATGAGCAGTTCTTC. This sequence encodes CASSLQGASYNEQFF. The chain couples TRBV5-1 to TRBJ2-1, and TRBD1 matches 8 of the central bases. The CDR3 has 15 amino acids, counting the end cysteine and phenylalanine. Only the CDR3 part of the read is kept: 45 bases, read in frame from the first base. V has 1 base trimmed and J has 0 bases trimmed; junction bases matching no gene number 0. CDR1 SGHRS and CDR2 YFSETQ were looked up in the germline V gene.